Listed here are 8 T cell receptor beta chains from one sample, sequenced in a study of blood T cell repertoires in COVID-19. Sequencing used immunoSEQ multiplex PCR; TCRdb keeps in-frame clones, though not all of them. The data show approximately 260,000 clones, approximately 92% seen once. The specimen was peripheral blood. The receptor source for this set is a middle-aged woman who had recovered from COVID-19.

V is TRBV5-1 and J is TRBJ2-3, with a weak D call TRBD1 (6 bases). Germline loops: CDR1 SGHRS, CDR2 YFSETQ. The germline V and J ends were trimmed by 0 bases and 6 bases, with 14 bases remaining between them. This CDR3 contains 15 residues. The CDR3 DNA reads TGCGCCAGCAGCTTGGCCGGCAGGGGCGCCGATACGCAGTATTTT. Translation: CASSLAGRGADTQYF.

This chain connects TRBV18 to TRBJ2-1; 8 bases match TRBD2. CDR1 is KGHSH, CDR2 LQKENI, per germline. The J segment lost 9 bases and the V segment lost 2 bases, leaving 9 bases of the junction unmatched. The CDR3 totals 15 residues. CDR3 in DNA: TGTGCCAGCTCACCAGGACTAGCAAGGTCGGGTGAGCAGTTCTTC. It codes for CASSPGLARSGEQFF.

The chain links TRBV9 to TRBJ2-7, with a weak D call TRBD1 (5 bases). The germline V gene has CDR1 SGDLS and CDR2 YYNGEE. The CDR3 has 17 amino acids. V lost 0 bases to trimming and J lost 2 bases, with 18 bases between them. CDR3 region: CASSVGQITLNPYEQYF. CDR3 in DNA: TGTGCCAGCAGCGTAGGACAGATCACCCTTAACCCCTACGAGCAGTACTTC.

This sequence joins TRBV20-1 and TRBJ2-1; perhaps TRBD2 as D (5 bases). Germline lookup yields CDR1 DFQATT and CDR2 SNEGSKA (reference sequence). The V end was cut by 6 bases, the J end by 9 bases, with 9 bases between. The CDR3 runs 10 residues. The CDR3 nucleotides read TGCAGTGCGCTTAGCGTTGAGCAGTTCTTC. This translates into CSALSVEQFF.

V and J are TRBV28 and TRBJ2-5; 12 bases are a match to TRBD1. Germline CDR1 is MDHEN and CDR2 is SYDVKM. The junction had 16 bases not matched to a gene; V was cut back by 5 bases and J by 3 bases. This CDR3 has 19 residues. The CDR3 region has the DNA TGTGCCAGCAGTGGCCATGGGGACAGGGGGCCGCGGGGAAAAGAGACCCAGTACTTC. Its translation is CASSGHGDRGPRGKETQYF.

This sequence joins TRBV7-2 and TRBJ2-7; possible D gene TRBD2, 6 bases. The CDR3 contains 14 residues. Trimming stripped 0 bases from V and 1 base from J, with 7 bases between. The germline CDR1 and CDR2 sequences are SGHTA and FQGNSA. The CDR3 here is CASSLAGGSYEQYV. The DNA for the CDR3 is TGTGCCAGCAGCTTAGCGGGGGGATCCTACGAGCAGTACGTC.

The V and J genes are TRBV6-5 and TRBJ2-2; the D gene is possibly TRBD2 (5 bases). In germline, CDR1 is MNHEY, CDR2 SVGAGI. This CDR3 is built from 16 residues. Trimming cost V 0 bases and J 4 bases, with 12 bases left between them. The CDR3 DNA sequence: TGTGCCAGCAGTTACTCGATCCGGGGTGGCACCGGGGAGCTGTTTTTT. Its protein product is CASSYSIRGGTGELFF.

The CDR3 is CASSSTRHGGDSNTGELFF. DNA of the CDR3: TGCGCCAGCAGCTCGACCCGACACGGGGGGGATTCGAACACCGGGGAGCTGTTTTTT. The chain recombines TRBV5-1 with TRBJ2-2; 8 nucleotides line up with TRBD2. The V segment lost 3 bases and the J segment 0 bases; nucleotides outside the gene matches: 13. The CDR3 has 19 residues. Germline-derived CDR1 and CDR2 are SGHRS and YFSETQ.